This TCR beta chain comes out of a study of identifying expanded T cells in peripheral blood. Study-level results: Roughly two-week clone count variance significantly increased as total template count grew.

This table comes from immunoSEQ multiplex PCR, and its TCRdb copy is limited to in-frame clones, with some not included. The sample shows 45,000 to 65,000 clones, around 82% of them seen only once. J was trimmed by 4 bases and V by 6 bases; bases with no gene match: 5. The CDR3 extends over 14 amino acids. Germline loops: CDR1 SNHLY, CDR2 FYNNEI. About this clone itself: The antigen is undetermined.

Healthy donors had no documented immune events, such as infections, while sampled. The material sequenced was blood. The TCR sequence derives from a person aged 18 to 70 in good health. This chain connects TRBV2 to TRBJ1-1, with TRBD1 identical over 10 bases. The CDR3 reads CASSRQGAGTEAFF. As DNA, the CDR3 is TGTGCCAGCAGCAGACAGGGGGCGGGCACTGAAGCTTTCTTT.